The clone carrying this TCR beta chain was detected once. Its specificity is not known. This entry belongs to a study of cytomegalovirus exposure and HLA in healthy donors. The overall study: Prior work identified under 130 million unique TCR beta sequences in some 180 million T cells.

CDR3 size: 16 residues. The V segment lost 5 bases and the J segment 0 bases; nucleotides outside the gene matches: 7. Looked up from germline, CDR1 is SGHVS and CDR2 is FQNEAQ. PCR primers comprised 60 Vbeta and 13 Jbeta primers. Libraries were prepared by immunoSEQ multiplex PCR; TCRdb keeps only in-frame clonotypes and omits some of them. Among 110,000 or so clones listed, under 80% were seen once. Study-level points and caveats: In a later analysis, DRB1 alleles had the most associated TCRs; HLA-C alleles the fewest. A few V segments could not be told apart, such as TRBV6-2 and TRBV6-3, and were left out. Productive rates of about 87% or about 30% were seen for most TCR beta V segments in an earlier analysis.

Specimen: PBMCs. This clonotype was obtained from a woman in her 40s in good health and CMV-seropositive. The chain carries TRBV7-8 and TRBJ1-2, with 9 bases fitting TRBD1. CDR3 protein: CASSPSDRGTNYGYTF. In nucleotides, the CDR3 is TGTGCCAGCAGCCCTTCGGACAGGGGCACTAACTATGGCTACACCTTC.